This entry lists 9 T cell receptor beta chains sequenced from one sample in a study of cytomegalovirus exposure and HLA in healthy donors. Primers for the PCR totalled 60 Vbeta and 13 Jbeta. TCRdb keeps only in-frame clones here, not all; method: immunoSEQ multiplex PCR. The sample yields tens of thousands of clones, roughly three fifths seen once. Sequenced input: PBMCs. The receptors were gathered from a woman in her 30s in good health and CMV-seronegative.

This clone was seen only once. This chain joins TRBV4-3 and TRBJ2-1; the match to TRBD2 covers 12 bases. The CDR3 length is 16 residues. V lost 4 bases, J lost 8 bases, and 9 bases stayed unmatched. CDR1 is LGHNA and CDR2 is YSLEER in the germline V gene. The CDR3 sequence is CASSRRLAGVGDEQFF. The CDR3 DNA reads as TGCGCCAGCAGCCGTCGACTAGCGGGGGTGGGGGATGAGCAGTTCTTC.

The chain couples TRBV29-1 to TRBJ1-2, with a possible D match to TRBD1 (6 bases). With 3 bases removed from V and 8 bases from J, the gap between germline ends came to 19 bases. Germline CDR1 is SQVTM and CDR2 is ANQGSEA. The CDR3 runs 14 residues. CDR3 bases: TGCAGCGTTGAGCGTCAGGGGCTACCAGGGGGCTACACCTTC. This sequence encodes CSVERQGLPGGYTF.

The V gene is TRBV19, the J gene TRBJ1-2; 7 bases line up with TRBD1. The CDR3 has 14 amino acids. The ends lost 6 bases at V and 8 bases at J; junction bases unmatched: 12. Per the germline V gene, CDR1 is LNHDA and CDR2 is SQIVND (reference sequence). The CDR3 nucleotides are TGTGCCAGTAGGCGGGACCGCGCAGGGGGGGGCTACACCTTC. Its translation: CASRRDRAGGGYTF.

This chain joins TRBV9 and TRBJ2-1; the D gene is possibly TRBD2 (6 bases). CDR3 length: 14 residues. The V end lost 2 bases, the J end lost 7 bases, and 13 bases lay between the germline ends. Germline V lookup: CDR1 SGDLS, CDR2 YYNGEE. The CDR3 spells CASSVGGEMNEQFF. CDR3 coding DNA: TGTGCCAGCAGCGTCGGGGGAGAGATGAATGAGCAGTTCTTC.

The chain recombines TRBV5-4 with TRBJ2-7, with 7 bases fitting TRBD1. This CDR3 is built from 16 residues. Trimming removed 0 bases from V and 6 bases from J; junction bases left unmatched: 12. Germline lookup yields CDR1 SGHNT and CDR2 YYREEE (reference sequence). The CDR3 is CASSLDWTGPGGEQYF. Here the CDR3 DNA reads TGTGCCAGCAGCTTGGACTGGACAGGTCCAGGGGGCGAGCAGTACTTC.

This chain connects TRBV4-1 to TRBJ1-5, with TRBD1 identical over 11 bases. The CDR3 spans 15 residues. Germline loops: CDR1 MGHRA, CDR2 YSYEKL. The ends lost 5 bases at V and 5 bases at J; junction bases unmatched: 5. The CDR3 DNA reads as TGCGCCAGCAGCTCGCGGACAGGGGGCTATCAGCCCCAGCATTTT. Amino acids: CASSSRTGGYQPQHF.

The V gene is TRBV7-8, the J gene TRBJ2-1; 10 bases map to TRBD2. Per germline, CDR1 SGHVS and CDR2 FQNEAQ. J lost 7 bases, V lost 2 bases, and 5 bases had no gene match. The CDR3 spans 15 residues. The CDR3 nucleotides are TGTGCCAGCAGCTTACAGCGGGGGGGCGGGAATGAGCAGTTCTTC. Encoded protein: CASSLQRGGGNEQFF.

The chain combines TRBV18 with TRBJ1-2; possibly TRBD1 for D (5 bases). CDR3 size: 14 residues. Trimming left V 6 bases short and J 4 bases short, with 15 bases between. Germline-derived CDR1 and CDR2 are KGHSH and LQKENI. CDR3 in DNA: TGTGCCAGCTCCCGAGACAGCTCGGGCTATGGCTACACCTTC. It is translated as CASSRDSSGYGYTF.

The gene calls are TRBV7-3 and TRBJ2-5; possible D gene TRBD2, 6 bases. V lost 2 bases to trimming and J lost 10 bases, with 11 bases between them. CDR1 SGHTA and CDR2 FQGTGA come from the germline V gene. The CDR3 runs 12 residues. In nucleotides, the CDR3 is TGTGCCAGCAGCTTAGGAGGGGATTACCAGTACTTC. Translated, it gives CASSLGGDYQYF.